Shown below are 11 T cell receptor beta chains from a single sample sequenced in a study of shared clonotypes between healthy human individuals. TCRdb's table, derived via immunoSEQ multiplex PCR, lists solely in-frame clones and lacks some. The top ten clones hold around 0.4% of a sample with 2 million to 2.5 million clones, 85% to 95% of them seen once. The source material was naive CD4+ T cells from PBMCs. Subset denoted: CD45RA+ positively selected. All receptors come from a man aged 18 to 30 in good health. Some clones in this sample may be carry-over from other donors' samples.

This rearrangement joins TRBV5-6 to TRBJ2-2; the match to TRBD1 covers 10 bases. Germline V gives CDR1 SGHDT, CDR2 YYEEEE. The CDR3 consists of 17 residues. V lost 0 bases to trimming and J lost 7 bases; unmatched junction nucleotides: 9. Here the CDR3 reads CASSLGPTGGSVGELFF. CDR3 nucleotide sequence: TGTGCCAGCAGCTTGGGTCCGACAGGGGGCTCGGTCGGGGAGCTGTTTTTT.

The chain recombines TRBV28 with TRBJ2-7; TRBD1 aligns across 8 bases. CDR1 MDHEN and CDR2 SYDVKM come from the germline V gene. This CDR3 has 16 residues. V shed 5 bases and J 3 bases; nucleotides not matched to a gene: 12. CDR3 amino acids: CASSPFSGGYLYEQYF. CDR3 nucleotide sequence: TGTGCCAGCAGTCCCTTCTCAGGGGGCTACCTCTACGAGCAGTACTTC.

The chain links TRBV28 to TRBJ1-4; no clear D. V lost 11 bases and J lost 0, with 16 bases in between. This CDR3 has 15 amino acids. CDR1 is MDHEN and CDR2 is SYDVKM in the germline V gene. This CDR3 is CASLPGGATNEKLFF. In DNA, the CDR3 is TGTGCCTCTCTTCCAGGCGGTGCAACTAATGAAAAACTGTTTTTT.

The chain combines TRBV13 with TRBJ1-1, with unresolved D. V was cut by 0 bases and J by 1 base, with 6 bases left in between. This CDR3 contains 14 residues. Germline CDR1 and CDR2: PRHDT and FYEKMQ (reference sequence). The CDR3 reads CASSLGTQNTEAFF. The CDR3 coding sequence is TGTGCCAGCAGCTTAGGGACACAGAACACTGAAGCTTTCTTT.

The chain has TRBV10-3 and TRBJ1-2; TRBD1 agrees at 7 bases. With 2 bases clipped from V and 0 bases from J, the junction kept 3 bases outside the gene matches. Germline V lookup: CDR1 ENHRY, CDR2 SYGVKD. There are 15 residues in the CDR3. Here the CDR3 DNA reads TGTGCCATCAGTGAGGGCAGGGGGACTAACTATGGCTACACCTTC. This translates into CAISEGRGTNYGYTF.

The chain is built from TRBV30 and TRBJ2-1, with D unresolved. The CDR3 is made up of 11 amino acids. V was shortened by 1 base and J by 9 bases, with 7 bases between the two germline ends. Per the germline V gene, CDR1 is GTSNPN and CDR2 is SVGIG (reference sequence). The CDR3 sequence: CAWSGYLEQFF. The CDR3 nucleotides read TGTGCCTGGAGTGGGTATCTTGAGCAGTTCTTC.

Of note for this clone: Other DNA sequences in the same sample also yield this CDR3. The genes are TRBV29-1 and TRBJ2-3; 7 nucleotides agree with TRBD2. The CDR3 is 11 residues long. The germline V gene encodes CDR1 SQVTM and CDR2 ANQGSEA. V lost 7 bases to trimming and J lost 4 bases; unmatched junction nucleotides: 2. CDR3 DNA sequence: TGCAGCGCGGGAGGACCAGATACGCAGTATTTT. This translates into CSAGGPDTQYF.

V is TRBV7-2 and J is TRBJ1-5; D uncertain. This CDR3 comprises 13 residues. Germline assignment: CDR1 SGHTA and CDR2 FQGNSA. V shed 7 bases and J shed 1 base, with 8 bases lying between them. The DNA of the CDR3 is TGTGCCAGCAACACCCAAAGCAATCAGCCCCAGCATTTT. Protein sequence: CASNTQSNQPQHF.

The chain joins TRBV4-2 to TRBJ1-4, with 9 bases that match TRBD1. J lost 6 bases, V lost 3 bases, and 11 bases had no gene match. Germline CDR1 is LGHNA and CDR2 is YNFKEQ. The CDR3 runs to 17 residues. The CDR3 loop is CASSQENPRTGDEKLFF. CDR3 DNA: TGTGCCAGCAGCCAGGAAAACCCTCGGACAGGGGATGAAAAACTGTTTTTT.

About this clone: The sample has other DNA sequences that encode this CDR3 too. This chain joins TRBV7-9 and TRBJ1-3; D is undetermined. Trimming took 1 base from V and 1 from J, leaving 2 bases between them. CDR1 is SEHNR and CDR2 is FQNEAQ in the germline V gene (reference sequence). The CDR3 extends over 13 amino acids. CDR3 sequence (DNA): TGTGCCAGCAGCTTAGGGTCTGGAAACACCATATATTTT. Protein sequence: CASSLGSGNTIYF.

This chain joins TRBV7-3 and TRBJ1-2, with a possible D match to TRBD1 (5 bases). The CDR3 runs 13 residues. Between the trimmed V and J ends, which lost 5 bases and 7 bases, there was a span of 14 bases. Germline CDR1 and CDR2: SGHTA and FQGTGA. The CDR3 region is CASSLQGYGGYTF. For the CDR3, the DNA is TGTGCCAGCAGCCTCCAGGGTTATGGTGGCTACACCTTC.